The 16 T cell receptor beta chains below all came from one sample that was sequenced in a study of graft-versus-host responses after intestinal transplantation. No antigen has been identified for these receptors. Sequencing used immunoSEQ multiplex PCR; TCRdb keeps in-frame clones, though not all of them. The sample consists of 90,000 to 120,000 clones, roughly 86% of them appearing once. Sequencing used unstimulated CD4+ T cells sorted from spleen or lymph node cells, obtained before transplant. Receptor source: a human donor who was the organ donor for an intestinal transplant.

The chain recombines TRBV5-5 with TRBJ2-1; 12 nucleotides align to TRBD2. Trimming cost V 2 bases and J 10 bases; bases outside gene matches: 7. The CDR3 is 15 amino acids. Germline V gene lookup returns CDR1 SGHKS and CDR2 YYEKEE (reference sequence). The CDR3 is CASSLLAGGGKEQFF. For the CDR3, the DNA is TGTGCCAGCAGCTTACTAGCGGGGGGCGGCAAAGAGCAGTTCTTC.

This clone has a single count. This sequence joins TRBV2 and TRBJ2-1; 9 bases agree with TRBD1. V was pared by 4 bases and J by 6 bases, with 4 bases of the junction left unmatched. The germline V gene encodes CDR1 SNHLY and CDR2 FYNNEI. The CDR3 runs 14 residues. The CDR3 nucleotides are TGTGCCAGCAGTGGGGGACAGGGTGGCAATGAGCAGTTCTTC. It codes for CASSGGQGGNEQFF.

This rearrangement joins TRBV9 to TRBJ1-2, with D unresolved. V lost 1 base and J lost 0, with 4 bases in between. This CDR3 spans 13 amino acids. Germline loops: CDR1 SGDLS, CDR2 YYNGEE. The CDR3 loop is CASSVYPNYGYTF. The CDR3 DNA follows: TGTGCCAGCAGCGTATACCCTAACTATGGCTACACCTTC.

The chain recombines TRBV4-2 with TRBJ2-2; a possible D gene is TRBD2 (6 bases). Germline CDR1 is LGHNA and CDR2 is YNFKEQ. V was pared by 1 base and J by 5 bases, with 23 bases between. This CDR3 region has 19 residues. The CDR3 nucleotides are TGTGCCAGCAGCCAAGCCGCGGTAAGAGCCGCAGGGAGGACCGGGGAGCTGTTTTTT. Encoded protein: CASSQAAVRAAGRTGELFF.

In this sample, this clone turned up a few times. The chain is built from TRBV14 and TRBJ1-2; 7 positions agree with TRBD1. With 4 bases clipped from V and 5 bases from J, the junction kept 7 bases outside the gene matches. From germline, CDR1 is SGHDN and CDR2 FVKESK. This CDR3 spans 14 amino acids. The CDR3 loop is CASSPAGGIYGYTF. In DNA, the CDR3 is TGTGCCAGCAGCCCCGCAGGGGGGATATATGGCTACACCTTC.

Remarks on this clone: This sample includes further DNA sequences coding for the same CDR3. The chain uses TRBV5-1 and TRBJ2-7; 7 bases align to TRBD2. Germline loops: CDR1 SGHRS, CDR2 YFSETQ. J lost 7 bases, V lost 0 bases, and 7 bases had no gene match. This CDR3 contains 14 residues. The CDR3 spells CASSLVAGAGEQYF. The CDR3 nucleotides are TGCGCCAGCAGCTTGGTTGCGGGAGCGGGGGAGCAGTACTTC.

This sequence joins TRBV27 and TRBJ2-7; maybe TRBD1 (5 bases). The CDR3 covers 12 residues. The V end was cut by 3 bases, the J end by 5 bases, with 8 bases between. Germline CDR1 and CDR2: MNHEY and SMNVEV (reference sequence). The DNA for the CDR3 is TGTGCCAGCAGTTTTAAGGGGCACGAGCAGTACTTC. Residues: CASSFKGHEQYF.

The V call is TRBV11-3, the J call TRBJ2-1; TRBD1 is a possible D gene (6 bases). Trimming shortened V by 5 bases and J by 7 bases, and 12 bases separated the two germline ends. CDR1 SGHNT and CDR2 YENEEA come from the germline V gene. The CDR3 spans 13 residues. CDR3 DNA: TGTGCCAGCAGCCCAGGGGTCAGTAATGAGCAGTTCTTC. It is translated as CASSPGVSNEQFF.

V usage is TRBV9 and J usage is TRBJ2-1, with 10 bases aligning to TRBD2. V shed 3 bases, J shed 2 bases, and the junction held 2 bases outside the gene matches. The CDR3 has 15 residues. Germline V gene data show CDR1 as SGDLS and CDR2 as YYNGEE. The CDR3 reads CASSATSGTYNEQFF. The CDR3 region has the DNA TGTGCCAGCAGCGCAACTAGCGGGACCTACAATGAGCAGTTCTTC.

CDR3 residues: CASSAPTYAKSSYNEQFF. In DNA, the CDR3 is TGTGCCAGCAGTGCCCCGACTTACGCCAAAAGCTCCTACAATGAGCAGTTCTTC. The chain couples TRBV7-9 to TRBJ2-1; unclear D gene. Germline V gene sequence: CDR1 SEHNR, CDR2 FQNEAQ (reference sequence). Deletions cut 6 bases from V and 0 bases from J, with 21 bases between. This CDR3 has 18 residues.

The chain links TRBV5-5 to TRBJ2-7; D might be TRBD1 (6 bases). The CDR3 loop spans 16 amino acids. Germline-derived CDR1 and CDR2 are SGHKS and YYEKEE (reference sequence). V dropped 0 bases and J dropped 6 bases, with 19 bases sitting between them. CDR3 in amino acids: CASSLVRARGLGEQYF. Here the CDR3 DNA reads TGTGCCAGCAGCTTGGTGCGGGCCAGGGGTCTTGGCGAGCAGTACTTC.

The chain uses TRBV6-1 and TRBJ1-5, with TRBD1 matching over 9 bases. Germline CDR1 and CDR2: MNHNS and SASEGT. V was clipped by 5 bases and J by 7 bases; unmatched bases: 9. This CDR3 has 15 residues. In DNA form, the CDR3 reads TGTGCCAGCAGTTTTGGGGGACAGGGAGGACAGCCCCAGCATTTT. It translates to CASSFGGQGGQPQHF.

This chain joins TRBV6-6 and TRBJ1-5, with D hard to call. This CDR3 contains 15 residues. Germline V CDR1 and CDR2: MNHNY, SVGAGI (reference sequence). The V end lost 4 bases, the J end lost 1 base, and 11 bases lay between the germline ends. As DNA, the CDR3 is TGTGCCAGCAGTTTGTACAGCCAAAGCAATCAGCCCCAGCATTTT. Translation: CASSLYSQSNQPQHF.

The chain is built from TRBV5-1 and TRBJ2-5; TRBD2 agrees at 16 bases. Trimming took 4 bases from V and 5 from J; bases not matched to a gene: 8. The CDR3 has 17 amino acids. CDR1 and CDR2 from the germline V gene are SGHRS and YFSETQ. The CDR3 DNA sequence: TGCGCCAGCAGCCCGGGACTAGCGGGGGGGCCGTACGAGACCCAGTACTTC. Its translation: CASSPGLAGGPYETQYF.

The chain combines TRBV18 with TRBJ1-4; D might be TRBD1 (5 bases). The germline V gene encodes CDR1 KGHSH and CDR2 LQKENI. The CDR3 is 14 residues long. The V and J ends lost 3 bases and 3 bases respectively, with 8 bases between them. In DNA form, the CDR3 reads TGTGCCAGCTCACCCGACAGATCTAATGAAAAACTGTTTTTT. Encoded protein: CASSPDRSNEKLFF.

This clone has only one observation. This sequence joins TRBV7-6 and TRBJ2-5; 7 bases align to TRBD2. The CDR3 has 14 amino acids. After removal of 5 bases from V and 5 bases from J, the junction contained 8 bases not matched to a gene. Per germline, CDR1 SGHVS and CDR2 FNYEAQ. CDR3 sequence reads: CASSPSRGGETQYF. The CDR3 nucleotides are TGTGCCAGCAGCCCCTCAAGGGGAGGGGAGACCCAGTACTTC. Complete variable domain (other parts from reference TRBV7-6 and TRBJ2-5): GAGVSQSPRYKVTKRGQDVALRCDPISGHVSLYWYRQALGQGPEFLTYFNYEAQQDKSGLPNDRFSAERPEGSISTLTIQRTEQRDSAMYRCASSPSRGGETQYFGPGTRLLVL.